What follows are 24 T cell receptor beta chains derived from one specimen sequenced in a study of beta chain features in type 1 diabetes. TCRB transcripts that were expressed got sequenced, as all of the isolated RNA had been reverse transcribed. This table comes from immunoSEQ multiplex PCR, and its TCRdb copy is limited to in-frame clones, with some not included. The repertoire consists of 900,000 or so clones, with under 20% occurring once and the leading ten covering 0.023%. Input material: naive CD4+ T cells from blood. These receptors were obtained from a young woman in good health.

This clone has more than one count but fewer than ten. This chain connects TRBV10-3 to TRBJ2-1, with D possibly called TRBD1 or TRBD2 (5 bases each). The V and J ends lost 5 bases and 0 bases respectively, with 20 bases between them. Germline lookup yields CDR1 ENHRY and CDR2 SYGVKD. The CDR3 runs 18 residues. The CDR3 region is CAISSPPGRLSSYNEQFF. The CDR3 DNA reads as TGTGCCATCAGTTCGCCACCGGGACGCTTAAGCTCCTACAATGAGCAGTTCTTC.

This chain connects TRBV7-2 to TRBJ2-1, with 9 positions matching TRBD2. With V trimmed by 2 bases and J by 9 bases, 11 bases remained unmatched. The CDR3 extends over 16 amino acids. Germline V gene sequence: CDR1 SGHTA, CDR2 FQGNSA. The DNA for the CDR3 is TGTGCCAGCAGCTTACTACCCCGGACTAGCGATGGTGAGCAGTTCTTC. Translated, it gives CASSLLPRTSDGEQFF.

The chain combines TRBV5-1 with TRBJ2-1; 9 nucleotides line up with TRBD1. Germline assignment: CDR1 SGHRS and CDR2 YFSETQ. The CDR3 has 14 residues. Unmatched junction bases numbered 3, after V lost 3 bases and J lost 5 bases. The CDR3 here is CASSWTGDNNEQFF. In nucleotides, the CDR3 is TGCGCCAGCAGCTGGACAGGGGACAACAATGAGCAGTTCTTC.

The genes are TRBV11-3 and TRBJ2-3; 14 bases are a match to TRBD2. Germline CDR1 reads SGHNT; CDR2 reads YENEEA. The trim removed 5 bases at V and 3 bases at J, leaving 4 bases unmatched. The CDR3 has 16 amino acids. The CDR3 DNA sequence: TGTGCCAGCAGCGCCGGGACTAGCGGGAGTACAGATACGCAGTATTTT. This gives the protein CASSAGTSGSTDTQYF.

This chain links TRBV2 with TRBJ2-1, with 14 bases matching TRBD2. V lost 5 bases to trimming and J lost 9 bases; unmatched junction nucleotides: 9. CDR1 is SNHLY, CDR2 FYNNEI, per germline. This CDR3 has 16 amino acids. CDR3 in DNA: TGTGCCAGCAGTCCCCGACTAGCGGGAGGGCGGGTTGAGCAGTTCTTC. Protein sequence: CASSPRLAGGRVEQFF.

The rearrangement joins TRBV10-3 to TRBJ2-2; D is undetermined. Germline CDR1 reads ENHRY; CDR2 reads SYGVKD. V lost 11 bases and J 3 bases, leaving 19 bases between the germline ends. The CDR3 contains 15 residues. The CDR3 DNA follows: TGTGCCTCCACAAGAGGCCTAGAGGACACCGGGGAGCTGTTTTTT. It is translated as CASTRGLEDTGELFF.

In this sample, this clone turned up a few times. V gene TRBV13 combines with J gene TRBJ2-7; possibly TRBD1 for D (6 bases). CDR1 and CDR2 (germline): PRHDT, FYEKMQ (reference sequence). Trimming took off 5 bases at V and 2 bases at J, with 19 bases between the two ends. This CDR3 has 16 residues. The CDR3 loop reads CASSPRRGQPTYEQYF. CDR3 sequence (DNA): TGTGCCAGCAGCCCCCGCCGAGGACAGCCAACCTACGAGCAGTACTTC.

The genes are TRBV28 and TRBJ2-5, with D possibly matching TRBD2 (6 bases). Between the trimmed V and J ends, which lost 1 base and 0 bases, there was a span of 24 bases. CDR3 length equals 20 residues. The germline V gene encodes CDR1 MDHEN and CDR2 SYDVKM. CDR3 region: CASSLFPEGLPSRDQETQYF. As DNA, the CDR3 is TGTGCCAGCAGTTTATTTCCCGAGGGACTTCCAAGTAGGGACCAAGAGACCCAGTACTTC.

The CDR3 region has the DNA TGTGCCAGCAGCCAAGATGGCAACAGGGATAATGAAAAACTGTTTTTT. Its translation is CASSQDGNRDNEKLFF. The chain joins TRBV4-2 to TRBJ1-4, with D tentatively TRBD1 (6 bases). The CDR3 has 16 residues. The germline V gene has CDR1 LGHNA and CDR2 YNFKEQ. The V end lost 0 bases, the J end lost 4 bases, and 12 bases lay between the germline ends.

CDR3 DNA: TGTGCCAGCAGCTTGGCGGGGCTCACCTACGAGCAGTACTTC. Its translation: CASSLAGLTYEQYF. The gene calls are TRBV7-2 and TRBJ2-7; tentatively, D is TRBD2 (6 bases). The germline CDR1 and CDR2 sequences are SGHTA and FQGNSA. The CDR3 consists of 14 residues. V was pared by 3 bases and J by 2 bases, with 11 bases between.

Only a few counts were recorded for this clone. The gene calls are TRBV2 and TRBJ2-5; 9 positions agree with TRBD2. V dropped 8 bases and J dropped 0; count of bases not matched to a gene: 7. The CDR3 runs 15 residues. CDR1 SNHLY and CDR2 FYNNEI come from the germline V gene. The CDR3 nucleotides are TGTGCCAGCCCTCCGACTAGCGGCTACCAAGAGACCCAGTACTTC. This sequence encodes CASPPTSGYQETQYF.

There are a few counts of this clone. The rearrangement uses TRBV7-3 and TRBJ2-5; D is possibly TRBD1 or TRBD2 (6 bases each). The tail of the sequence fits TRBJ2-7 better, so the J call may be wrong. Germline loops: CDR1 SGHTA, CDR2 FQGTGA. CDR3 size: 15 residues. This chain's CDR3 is CASSLSGGPSYEQYF. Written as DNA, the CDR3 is TGTGCCAGCAGCTTATCCGGGGGCCCATCCTACGAGCAGTACTTC.

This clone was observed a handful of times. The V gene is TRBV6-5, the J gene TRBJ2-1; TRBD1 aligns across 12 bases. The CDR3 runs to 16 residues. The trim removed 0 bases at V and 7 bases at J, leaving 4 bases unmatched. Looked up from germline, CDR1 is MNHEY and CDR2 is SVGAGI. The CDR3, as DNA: TGTGCCAGCAGTTACTCGAGGGACAGGGGGCTGAATGAGCAGTTCTTC. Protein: CASSYSRDRGLNEQFF.

The CDR3 coding sequence is TGTGCCAGCAGCCAAGATGGTTATCAGCCCCAGCATTTT. Residues: CASSQDGYQPQHF. The chain uses TRBV4-2 and TRBJ1-5; no clear D gene. Looked up from germline, CDR1 is LGHNA and CDR2 is YNFKEQ. This CDR3 is built from 13 residues. V was shortened by 0 bases and J by 5 bases, with 5 bases between the two germline ends.

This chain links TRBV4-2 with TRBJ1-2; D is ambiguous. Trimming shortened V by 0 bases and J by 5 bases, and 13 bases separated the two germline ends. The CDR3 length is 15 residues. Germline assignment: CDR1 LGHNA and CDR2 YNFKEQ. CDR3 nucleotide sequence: TGTGCCAGCAGCCAAGATCCCCAGCAGAATTATGGCTACACCTTC. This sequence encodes CASSQDPQQNYGYTF.

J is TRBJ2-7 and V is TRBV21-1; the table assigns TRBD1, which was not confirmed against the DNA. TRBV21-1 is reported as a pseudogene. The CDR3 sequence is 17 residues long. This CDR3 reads CASSKVVGDRVPYEQYF. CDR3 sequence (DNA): TGTGCCAGCAGCAAAGTAGTAGGGGACAGGGTCCCCTACGAGCAGTACTTC.

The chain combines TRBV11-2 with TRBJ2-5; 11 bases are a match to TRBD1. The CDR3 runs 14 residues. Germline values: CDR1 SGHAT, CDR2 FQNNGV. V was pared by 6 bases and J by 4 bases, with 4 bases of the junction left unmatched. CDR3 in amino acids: CASSRTGGVETQYF. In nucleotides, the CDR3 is TGTGCCAGCAGTCGGACAGGGGGCGTAGAGACCCAGTACTTC.

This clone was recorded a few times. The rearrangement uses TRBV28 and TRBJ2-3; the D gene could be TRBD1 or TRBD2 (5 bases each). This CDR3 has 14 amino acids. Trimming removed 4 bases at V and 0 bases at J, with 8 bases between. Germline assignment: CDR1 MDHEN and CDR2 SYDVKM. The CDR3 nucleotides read TGTGCCAGCAGTTCAGGGACCAGCACAGATACGCAGTATTTT. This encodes CASSSGTSTDTQYF.

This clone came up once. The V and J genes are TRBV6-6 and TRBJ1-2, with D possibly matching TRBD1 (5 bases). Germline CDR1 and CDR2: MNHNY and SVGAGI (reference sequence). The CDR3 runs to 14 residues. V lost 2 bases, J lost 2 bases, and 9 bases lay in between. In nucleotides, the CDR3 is TGTGCCAGCAGTTACGACAGACGAAACTATGGCTACACCTTC. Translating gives CASSYDRRNYGYTF.

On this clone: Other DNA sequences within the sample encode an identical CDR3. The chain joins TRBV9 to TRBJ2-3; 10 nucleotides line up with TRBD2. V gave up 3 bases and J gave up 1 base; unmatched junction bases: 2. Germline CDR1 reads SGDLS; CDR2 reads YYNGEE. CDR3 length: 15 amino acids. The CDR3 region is CASSASGRGTDTQYF. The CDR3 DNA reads TGTGCCAGCAGCGCCAGCGGGAGGGGCACAGATACGCAGTATTTT.

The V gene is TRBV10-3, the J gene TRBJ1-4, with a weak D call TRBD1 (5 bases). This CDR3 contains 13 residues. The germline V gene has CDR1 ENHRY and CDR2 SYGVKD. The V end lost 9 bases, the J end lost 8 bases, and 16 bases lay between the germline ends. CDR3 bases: TGTGCCATTGGATGGGGGGAAGAGGAAAAACTGTTTTTT. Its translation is CAIGWGEEEKLFF.

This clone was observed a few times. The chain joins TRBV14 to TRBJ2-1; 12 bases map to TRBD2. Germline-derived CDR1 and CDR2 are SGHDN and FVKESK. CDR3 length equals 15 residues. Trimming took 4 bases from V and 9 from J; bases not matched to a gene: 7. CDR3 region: CASSLGLAGNSEQFF. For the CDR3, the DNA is TGTGCCAGCAGCCTGGGACTAGCGGGTAACAGTGAGCAGTTCTTC.

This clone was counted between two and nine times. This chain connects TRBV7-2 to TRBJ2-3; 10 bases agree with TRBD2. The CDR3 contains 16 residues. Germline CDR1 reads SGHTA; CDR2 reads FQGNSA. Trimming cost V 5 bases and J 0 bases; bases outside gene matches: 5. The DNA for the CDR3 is TGTGCCAGCAGCCTAGGACTAGCGGTTAGCACAGATACGCAGTATTTT. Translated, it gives CASSLGLAVSTDTQYF.

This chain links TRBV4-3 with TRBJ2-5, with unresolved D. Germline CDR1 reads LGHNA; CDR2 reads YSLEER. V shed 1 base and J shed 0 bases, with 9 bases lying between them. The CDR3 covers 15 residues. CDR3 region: CASSQGFTYQETQYF. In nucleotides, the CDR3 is TGCGCCAGCAGCCAAGGATTCACCTACCAAGAGACCCAGTACTTC.